The 25 T cell receptor beta chains given below trace back to one sample, sequenced in a study of blood T cell repertoires in COVID-19. TCRdb's table, derived via immunoSEQ multiplex PCR, lists solely in-frame clones and lacks some. The data contain about 29,000 clones, 85% to 90% of them singletons. The specimen sequenced was peripheral blood. The receptors shown here come from an elderly man with acute or convalescent COVID-19.

The rearrangement joins TRBV2 to TRBJ2-7; TRBD1 matches 7 bases. The length of the CDR3 is 13 residues. The germline V gene has CDR1 SNHLY and CDR2 FYNNEI. V shed 8 bases, J shed 4 bases, and the junction held 8 bases outside the gene matches. The CDR3 spells CASLKGTVYEQYF. In DNA form, the CDR3 reads TGTGCCAGCTTGAAGGGGACAGTATACGAGCAGTACTTC.

The chain is built from TRBV11-2 and TRBJ2-7; a weak D match, TRBD2 (6 bases). The CDR3 consists of 14 residues. The V gene's germline CDR1 is SGHAT and CDR2 FQNNGV. Trimming took 1 base from V and 4 from J, leaving 11 bases between them. CDR3 in amino acids: CASSLAGSLYEQYF. As DNA, the CDR3 is TGTGCCAGCAGCTTAGCCGGGAGTCTTTACGAGCAGTACTTC.

The V gene is TRBV9, the J gene TRBJ1-6; possible D gene TRBD1, 6 bases. The CDR3 sequence is 13 residues long. V lost 4 bases and J 11 bases, leaving 13 bases between the germline ends. CDR1 and CDR2 from the germline V gene are SGDLS and YYNGEE. The CDR3 nucleotides read TGTGCCAGCAGCCCCAGGGGTCATGCACCCCTCCACTTT. Its translation: CASSPRGHAPLHF.

A single count supports this clone. The rearrangement uses TRBV15 and TRBJ2-7, with 7 bases lining up with TRBD1. Germline V gives CDR1 LNHNV, CDR2 YYDKDF (reference sequence). J lost 6 bases, V lost 2 bases, and 10 bases had no gene match. The CDR3 is 15 amino acids. The CDR3: CATSRQRQGLAEQYF. DNA of the CDR3: TGTGCCACCAGCAGACAAAGACAGGGATTGGCCGAGCAGTACTTC.

The chain couples TRBV30 to TRBJ2-5; 8 positions match TRBD1. V lost 8 bases, J lost 4 bases, and 12 bases stayed unmatched. The length of the CDR3 is 14 residues. Germline values: CDR1 GTSNPN, CDR2 SVGIG (reference sequence). The CDR3 region is CATVGRQGRETQYF. In DNA form, the CDR3 reads TGTGCCACGGTGGGAAGACAGGGGAGAGAGACCCAGTACTTC.

The chain combines TRBV4-2 with TRBJ2-1, with 7 bases aligning to TRBD2. Per the germline V gene, CDR1 is LGHNA and CDR2 is YNFKEQ. V dropped 0 bases and J dropped 5; count of bases not matched to a gene: 4. The CDR3 contains 15 residues. In nucleotides, the CDR3 is TGTGCCAGCAGCCAAGACCGGGGGGAGGACAATGAGCAGTTCTTC. Amino acids: CASSQDRGEDNEQFF.

The sample holds one count of this clone. The chain joins TRBV4-2 to TRBJ2-5, with D possibly TRBD2 on 5 matching bases. Trimming stripped 1 base from V and 5 bases from J, with 8 bases between. The CDR3 contains 13 residues. CDR1 is LGHNA and CDR2 is YNFKEQ in the germline V gene. CDR3 bases: TGTGCCAGCAGCCAAGGGAGGTCGGAGACCCAGTACTTC. Protein: CASSQGRSETQYF.

This clone showed up just once. The rearrangement joins TRBV20-1 to TRBJ2-3; weak D call: TRBD2 (6 bases). V lost 7 bases and J lost 4, with 9 bases in between. In germline, CDR1 is DFQATT, CDR2 SNEGSKA (reference sequence). This CDR3 region has 11 residues. CDR3 coding DNA: TGCAGTGTAACGGGGGCAGATACGCAGTATTTT. The encoded protein is CSVTGADTQYF.

The table lists this clone with a count of one. The genes are TRBV30 and TRBJ1-1, with D possibly matching TRBD1 (5 bases). This CDR3 has 13 residues. Germline V gene sequence: CDR1 GTSNPN, CDR2 SVGIG (reference sequence). Trimming removed 7 bases from V and 1 base from J, with 13 bases in between. The DNA for the CDR3 is TGTGCCTCCTCAGGGCAGGCGAACACTGAAGCTTTCTTT. This codes for CASSGQANTEAFF. Supplemented by reference TRBV30 and TRBJ1-1, the full variable domain reads SQTIHQWPATLVQPVGSPLSLECTVEGTSNPNLYWYRQAAGRGLQLLFYSVGIGQISSEVPQNLSASRPQDRQFILSSKKLLLSDSGFYLCASSGQANTEAFFGQGTRLTVV.

The V call is TRBV5-1, the J call TRBJ1-2; 10 bases are a match to TRBD1. The CDR3 contains 15 residues. The ends lost 0 bases at V and 8 bases at J; junction bases unmatched: 7. From germline, CDR1 is SGHRS and CDR2 YFSETQ. In DNA, the CDR3 is TGCGCCAGCAGCTTGGGGGGACAGGGGTCTCTCGGCTACACCTTC. Translating it yields CASSLGGQGSLGYTF.

V gene TRBV7-2 combines with J gene TRBJ1-1; tentatively, D is TRBD1 (5 bases). V lost 0 bases to trimming and J lost 8 bases, with 7 bases between them. CDR1 is SGHTA and CDR2 is FQGNSA in the germline V gene. This CDR3 spans 12 amino acids. The CDR3 loop reads CASSLAGQEAFF. In DNA, the CDR3 is TGTGCCAGCAGCTTAGCGGGGCAGGAAGCTTTCTTT.

The CDR3 sequence is CASTQGWYGYTF. The CDR3 DNA reads TGTGCCAGCACACAGGGGTGGTATGGCTACACCTTC. V is TRBV2 and J is TRBJ1-2, with 7 positions matching TRBD1. This CDR3 region has 12 residues. With 7 bases clipped from V and 5 bases from J, the junction kept 4 bases outside the gene matches. Germline CDR1 reads SNHLY; CDR2 reads FYNNEI.

The chain joins TRBV21-1 to TRBJ1-2; the table calls TRBD1, which could not be checked here. TRBV21-1 is annotated as a pseudogene. The CDR3 sequence is 13 residues long. In DNA, the CDR3 is TGTGCCAGCAGCAAGACAGGGCACTATGGCTACACCTTC. It encodes CASSKTGHYGYTF.

CDR3 region: CASSPKGAWTGELFF. In DNA, the CDR3 is TGTGCCAGCTCACCGAAGGGGGCGTGGACCGGGGAGCTGTTTTTT. V gene TRBV18 combines with J gene TRBJ2-2, with 7 bases aligning to TRBD1. The germline CDR1 and CDR2 sequences are KGHSH and LQKENI. After removal of 3 bases from V and 5 bases from J, the junction contained 6 bases not matched to a gene. The length of the CDR3 is 15 residues.

This chain joins TRBV5-6 and TRBJ2-7, with D perhaps TRBD2 (6 bases). The CDR3 runs to 16 residues. The V end lost 0 bases, the J end lost 4 bases, and 17 bases lay between the germline ends. Germline CDR1 SGHDT, CDR2 YYEEEE. As DNA, the CDR3 is TGTGCCAGCAGCTTGGCCAGGCGCGGGACGAAATACGAGCAGTACTTC. Amino acid sequence: CASSLARRGTKYEQYF.

The gene calls are TRBV29-1 and TRBJ1-2; no clear D. Looked up from germline, CDR1 is SQVTM and CDR2 is ANQGSEA. V lost 5 bases and J 2 bases, leaving 12 bases between the germline ends. The CDR3 is 13 amino acids. CDR3 bases: TGCAGCGTTACACAGTTCGTAAACTATGGCTACACCTTC. This codes for CSVTQFVNYGYTF.

This clone was detected only once. V gene TRBV3-1 (or the pseudogene TRBV3-2) combines with J gene TRBJ1-4, with D possibly matching TRBD1 (6 bases). CDR3 size: 15 residues. The V end was cut by 4 bases, the J end by 5 bases, with 14 bases between. CDR1 and CDR2 (germline): LGHDT, YNNKEL (reference sequence). In nucleotides, the CDR3 is TGTGCCAGCAGCCGCGACAGGAATGAAAATGAAAAACTGTTTTTT. Translated: CASSRDRNENEKLFF.

This clone appeared once. The chain employs TRBV7-9 and TRBJ2-1; maybe TRBD2 (6 bases). The CDR3 covers 16 residues. Trimming stripped 4 bases from V and 4 bases from J, with 17 bases between. Germline CDR1 SEHNR, CDR2 FQNEAQ (reference sequence). CDR3 in amino acids: CASSYTGGLGYNEQFF. The CDR3 DNA reads as TGTGCCAGCAGCTATACAGGAGGGCTCGGGTACAATGAGCAGTTCTTC.

The chain couples TRBV12-3 or TRBV12-4 to TRBJ1-2; D may be TRBD1 (5 bases). V was shortened by 6 bases and J by 3 bases, with 11 bases between the two germline ends. CDR3 size: 13 residues. The chain's CDR3 is CASRKQGDYGYTF. CDR3 coding DNA: TGTGCCAGCAGAAAGCAGGGTGACTATGGCTACACCTTC.

The chain employs TRBV6-5 and TRBJ2-7; a weak D match, TRBD2 (5 bases). This CDR3 has 14 amino acids. V gave up 0 bases and J gave up 4 bases, with 10 bases separating them. CDR1 is MNHEY and CDR2 is SVGAGI in the germline V gene. CDR3 sequence reads: CASSYSRAKYEQYF. CDR3 DNA: TGTGCCAGCAGTTACTCGAGGGCCAAATACGAGCAGTACTTC.

The chain uses TRBV7-8 and TRBJ1-2, with D tentatively TRBD1 (6 bases). Between the trimmed V and J ends, which lost 5 bases and 8 bases, there was a span of 12 bases. The CDR3 runs 12 residues. Germline V lookup: CDR1 SGHVS, CDR2 FQNEAQ. The chain's CDR3 is CASSPPGVGYTF. Here the CDR3 DNA reads TGTGCCAGCAGCCCCCCAGGGGTCGGCTACACCTTC.

The chain combines TRBV4-1 with TRBJ2-7, with 7 bases matching TRBD1. CDR3 length: 14 residues. CDR1 and CDR2 (germline): MGHRA, YSYEKL. V dropped 4 bases and J dropped 3; count of bases not matched to a gene: 6. CDR3 protein: CASSRGRQGYEQYF. In DNA, the CDR3 is TGCGCCAGCAGCCGGGGAAGACAGGGCTACGAGCAGTACTTC.

The genes are TRBV30 and TRBJ1-4, with D hard to call. The CDR3 runs 13 residues. Trimming pared 0 bases from V and 8 bases from J, leaving 10 bases between. The germline gives CDR1 GTSNPN, CDR2 SVGIG (reference sequence). CDR3 nucleotide sequence: TGTGCCTGGAGTGTTCGGGGTGGAGAAAAACTGTTTTTT. Its protein is CAWSVRGGEKLFF. Drawing the rest from reference TRBV30 and TRBJ1-4, the complete variable domain is SQTIHQWPATLVQPVGSPLSLECTVEGTSNPNLYWYRQAAGRGLQLLFYSVGIGQISSEVPQNLSASRPQDRQFILSSKKLLLSDSGFYLCAWSVRGGEKLFFGSGTQLSVL.

This chain uses TRBV7-6 with TRBJ1-4, with 7 bases that match TRBD1. This CDR3 is built from 15 residues. The junction had 6 bases not matched to a gene; V was cut back by 4 bases and J by 4 bases. The germline CDR1 and CDR2 sequences are SGHVS and FNYEAQ. The CDR3 DNA sequence: TGTGCCAGCAGCTCCCCGGGACAGAGTAATGAAAAACTGTTTTTT. It is translated as CASSSPGQSNEKLFF.

The chain employs TRBV5-4 and TRBJ1-4; possible D gene TRBD1, 5 bases. V gave up 0 bases and J gave up 4 bases, with 10 bases separating them. The germline V gene has CDR1 SGHNT and CDR2 YYREEE (reference sequence). The CDR3 covers 15 residues. The DNA for the CDR3 is TGTGCCAGCAGCTTGGGGGGGGACTATAATGAAAAACTGTTTTTT. This sequence encodes CASSLGGDYNEKLFF.